The entry that follows covers one TCR beta chain sequence. The CDR3 covers 14 residues. CDR1 SEHNR and CDR2 FQNEAQ come from the germline V gene (reference sequence). Trimming took off 3 bases at V and 3 bases at J, with 12 bases between the two ends. Across 18 months, stable Graves' hyperthyroidism was marked by no progression to ophthalmopathy. Researchers barred patients who had uncontrolled infection, other autoimmune disease, pregnancy or lactation. Diagnoses were established using clinical symptoms, serum thyroxine and TRAb, thyroid ultrasound and orbital computed tomography. This specimen comes from a study of T cells in Graves' hyperthyroidism and ophthalmopathy. Researchers took RNA transcripts and amplified the TCR beta CDR3 regions from them. The study used the HTBI primer set for a first-round RT-PCR of the TCR CDR3. TCRdb used MiXCR to reprocess the multiplex PCR reads, holding one entry per CDR3 protein. The table records a few hundred thousand distinct CDR3 sequences, 46% of them present only once.

The sample consisted of peripheral blood or thyroid tissue (not recorded which). This clonotype was sampled from a woman between 18 and 29 years old with Graves' hyperthyroidism. V and J are TRBV7-9 and TRBJ2-7; tentative D call: TRBD2 (5 bases). The CDR3 coding sequence is TGTGCCAGCAGCTTTCAGTGGACTTACTACGAGCAGTACTTC. This encodes CASSFQWTYYEQYF.